The entry below gives a single T cell receptor (beta chain) sequence along with its context. Per the study methods: Reference gene primers were amplified, and this amplification served to estimate nucleated cell counts. The assay was immunoSEQ multiplex PCR, and TCRdb's table has in-frame clones only and misses some. That table gives V, J and clone size, and the DNA gave D and trimming. The sample has 200,000 to 300,000 clones, under 90% seen once; the top ten hold 4.2%. The length of the CDR3 is 14 residues. V shed 2 bases and J shed 5 bases, with 9 bases lying between them. CDR1 is PRHDT and CDR2 is FYEKMQ in the germline V gene (reference sequence). The sample is drawn from a study of blood T cell repertoires in COVID-19. Across the study: Sites across the United States, Italy and Spain contributed samples from acute and convalescent COVID-19. The cDNA or gDNA used as material had been derived from T cells, B-cell-depleted T cells, or PBMCs.

This chain links TRBV13 with TRBJ1-4; D gene ambiguous. The receptor comes from a man between 60 and 70 years old with acute or convalescent COVID-19. Sequenced input: peripheral blood. The CDR3 nucleotides are TGTGCCAGCAGCTTACGCTGGAGAAATGAAAAACTGTTTTTT. This translates into CASSLRWRNEKLFF.